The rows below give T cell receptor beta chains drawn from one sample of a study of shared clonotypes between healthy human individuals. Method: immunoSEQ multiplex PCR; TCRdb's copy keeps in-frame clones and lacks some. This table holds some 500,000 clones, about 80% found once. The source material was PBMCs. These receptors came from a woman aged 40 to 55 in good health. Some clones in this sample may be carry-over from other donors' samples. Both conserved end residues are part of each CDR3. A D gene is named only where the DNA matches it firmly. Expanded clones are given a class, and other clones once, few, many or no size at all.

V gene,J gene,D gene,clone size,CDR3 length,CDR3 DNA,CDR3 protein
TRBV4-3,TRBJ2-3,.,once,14,TGCGCCAGCAGCCAATCGACAGGCACAGATACGCAGTATTTT,CASSQSTGTDTQYF
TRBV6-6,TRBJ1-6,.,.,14,TGTGCCAGCAGTTACGGGGCAGTGGATAGGGCCCTCCACTTT,CASSYGAVDRALHF
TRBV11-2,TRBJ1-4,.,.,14,TGTGCCAGCAGCTCAGGGGTGACTAATGAAAAACTGTTTTTT,CASSSGVTNEKLFF
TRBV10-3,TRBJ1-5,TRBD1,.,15,TGTGCCATCAGTGTTGGACAGGATAGCAATCAGCCCCAGCATTTT,CAISVGQDSNQPQHF
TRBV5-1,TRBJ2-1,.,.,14,TGCGCCAGCAGTCCTGACACGACTTACAATGAGCAGTTCTTC,CASSPDTTYNEQFF
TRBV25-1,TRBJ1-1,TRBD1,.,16,TGTGCCAGCAGGAGTCCCGGGACAGGGTCGGGAACTGAAGCTTTCTTT,CASRSPGTGSGTEAFF
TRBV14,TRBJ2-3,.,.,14,TGTGCCAGCAGGAACTTACTCTCCACTGATACGCAGTATTTT,CASRNLLSTDTQYF
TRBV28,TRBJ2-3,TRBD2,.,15,TGTGCCAGCAACCTACTAGCGGGGAACTCAGATACGCAGTATTTT,CASNLLAGNSDTQYF
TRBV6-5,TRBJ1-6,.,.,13,TGTGCCAGCAGTAGTAATAGGGGTTCACCCCTCCACTTT,CASSSNRGSPLHF
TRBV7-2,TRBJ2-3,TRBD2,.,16,TGTGCCAGCAGCATCCCTCTAGCGGGAGGCACAGATACGCAGTATTTT,CASSIPLAGGTDTQYF
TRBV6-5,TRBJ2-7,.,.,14,TGTGCCAGCAGTGCCCCTAGCAGCTCCTACGAGCAGTACTTC,CASSAPSSSYEQYF
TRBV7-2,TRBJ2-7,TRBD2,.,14,TGTGCCAGCAGCTCGACTAGCGGGCACTACGAGCAGTACTTC,CASSSTSGHYEQYF
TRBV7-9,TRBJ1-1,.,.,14,TGTGCCAGCAGCTTAAACGCCCGCCACACTGAAGCTTTCTTT,CASSLNARHTEAFF
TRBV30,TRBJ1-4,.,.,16,TGTGCCTGGAGCCCGATACCGACGGGCAGGGTTGAAAAACTGTTTTTT,CAWSPIPTGRVEKLFF
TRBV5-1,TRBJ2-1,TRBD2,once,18,TGCGCCAGCAGCCCCAGAGTAGCGGGTGAAAGCTCCTACAATGAGCAGTTCTTC,CASSPRVAGESSYNEQFF
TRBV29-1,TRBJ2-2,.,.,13,TGCAGCGTTGTAAGTGGTGGGGCCGGGGAGCTGTTTTTT,CSVVSGGAGELFF
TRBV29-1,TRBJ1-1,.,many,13,TGCAGCGTTGATTATGGTGGGGGCACTGAAGCTTTCTTT,CSVDYGGGTEAFF
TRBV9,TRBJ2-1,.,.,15,TGTGCCAGCAGCGTAGCTACGGGCTCCTACAATGAGCAGTTCTTC,CASSVATGSYNEQFF
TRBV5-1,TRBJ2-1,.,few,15,TGCGCCAGCAGCTTGGCTTTAGCCCAGTACAATGAGCAGTTCTTC,CASSLALAQYNEQFF
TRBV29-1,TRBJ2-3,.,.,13,TGCAGCATCACCCTGCAGAGTACAGATACGCAGTATTTT,CSITLQSTDTQYF
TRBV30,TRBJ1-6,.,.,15,TGTGCCTGGAGTGTAGGAACGTACAATAATTCACCCCTCCACTTT,CAWSVGTYNNSPLHF
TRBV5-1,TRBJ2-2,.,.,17,TGCGCCAGCAGCTCCCCCAGGGGGGCCTCGAACACCGGGGAGCTGTTTTTT,CASSSPRGASNTGELFF
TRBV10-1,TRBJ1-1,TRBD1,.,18,TGCGCCAGCAGTGACGCCCGGACAGGTCTAGGGACGAACACTGAAGCTTTCTTT,CASSDARTGLGTNTEAFF
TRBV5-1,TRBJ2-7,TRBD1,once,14,TGCGCCAGCAGCCAAGGGACAGGGGGCTACGAGCAGTACTTC,CASSQGTGGYEQYF
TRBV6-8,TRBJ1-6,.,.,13,TGTGCCAGCAGTGTGGACAGAAATTCACCCCTCCACTTT,CASSVDRNSPLHF